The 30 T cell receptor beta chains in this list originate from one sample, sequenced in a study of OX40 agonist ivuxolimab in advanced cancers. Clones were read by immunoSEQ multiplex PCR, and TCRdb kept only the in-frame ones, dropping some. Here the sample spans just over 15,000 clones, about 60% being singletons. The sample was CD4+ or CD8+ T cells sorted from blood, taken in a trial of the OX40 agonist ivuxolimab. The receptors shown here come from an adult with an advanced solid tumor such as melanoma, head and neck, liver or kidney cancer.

The CDR3 DNA reads as TGCGCCAGCAGCCAAGAAAGCGGGGGGGCCTACGAGCAGTACTTC. This encodes CASSQESGGAYEQYF. The V call is TRBV4-3, the J call TRBJ2-7; 10 bases align to TRBD2. This CDR3 is 15 amino acids long. V was clipped by 0 bases and J by 2 bases; unmatched bases: 1. Looked up from germline, CDR1 is LGHNA and CDR2 is YSLEER.

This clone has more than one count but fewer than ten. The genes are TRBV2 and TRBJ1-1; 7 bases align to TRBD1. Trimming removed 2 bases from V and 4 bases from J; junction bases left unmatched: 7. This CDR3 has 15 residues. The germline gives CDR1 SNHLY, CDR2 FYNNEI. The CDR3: CASSETGAGGTEAFF. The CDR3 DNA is TGTGCCAGCAGTGAAACAGGGGCTGGGGGCACTGAAGCTTTCTTT.

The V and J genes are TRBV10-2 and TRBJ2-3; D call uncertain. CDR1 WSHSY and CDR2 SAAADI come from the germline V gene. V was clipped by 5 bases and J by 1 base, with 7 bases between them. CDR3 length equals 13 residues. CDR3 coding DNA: TGCGCCAGCAGTCTTAGAGGCACAGATACGCAGTATTTT. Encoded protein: CASSLRGTDTQYF.

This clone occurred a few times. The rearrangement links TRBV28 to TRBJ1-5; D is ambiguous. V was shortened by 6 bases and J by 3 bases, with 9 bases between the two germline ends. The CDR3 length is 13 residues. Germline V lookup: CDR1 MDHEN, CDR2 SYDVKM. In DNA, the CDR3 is TGTGCCAGCAGCTGGACGGACAATCAGCCCCAGCATTTT. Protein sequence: CASSWTDNQPQHF.

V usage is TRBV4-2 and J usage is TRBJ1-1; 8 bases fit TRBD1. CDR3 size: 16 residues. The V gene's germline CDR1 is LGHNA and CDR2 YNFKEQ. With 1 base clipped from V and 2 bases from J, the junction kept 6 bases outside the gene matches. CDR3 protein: CASSQVSGQVNTEAFF. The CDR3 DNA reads TGTGCCAGCAGCCAAGTTTCGGGACAGGTCAACACTGAAGCTTTCTTT.

The CDR3 region is CASESGGAYNEQFF. CDR3 nucleotide sequence: TGTGCCTCAGAAAGCGGGGGGGCCTACAATGAGCAGTTCTTC. The rearrangement uses TRBV30 and TRBJ2-1; 10 bases map to TRBD2. V trimming: 7 bases; J trimming: 2 bases; junction bases outside the gene matches: 5. From germline, CDR1 is GTSNPN and CDR2 SVGIG (reference sequence). The CDR3 totals 14 residues.

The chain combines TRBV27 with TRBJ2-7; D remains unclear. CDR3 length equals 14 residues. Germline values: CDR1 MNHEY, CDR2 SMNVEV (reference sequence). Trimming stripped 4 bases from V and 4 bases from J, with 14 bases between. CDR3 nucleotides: TGTGCCAGCAGTTCGGTTCTTATCGGATACGAGCAGTACTTC. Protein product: CASSSVLIGYEQYF.

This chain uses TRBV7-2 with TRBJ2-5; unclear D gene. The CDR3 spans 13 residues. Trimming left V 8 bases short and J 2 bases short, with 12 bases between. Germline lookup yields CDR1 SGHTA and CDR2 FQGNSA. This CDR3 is CASGFTDQETQYF. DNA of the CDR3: TGTGCCAGCGGGTTTACGGATCAAGAGACCCAGTACTTC.

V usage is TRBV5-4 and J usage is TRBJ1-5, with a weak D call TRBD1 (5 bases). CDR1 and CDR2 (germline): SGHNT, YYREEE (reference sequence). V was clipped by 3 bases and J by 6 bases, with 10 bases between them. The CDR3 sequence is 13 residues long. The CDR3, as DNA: TGTGCCAGCAGCTGGGGGGGGACTCAGCCCCAGCATTTT. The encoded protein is CASSWGGTQPQHF.

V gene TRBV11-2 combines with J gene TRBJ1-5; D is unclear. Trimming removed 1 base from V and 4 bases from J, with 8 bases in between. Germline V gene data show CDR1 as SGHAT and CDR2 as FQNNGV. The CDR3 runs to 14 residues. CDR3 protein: CASSLVGSNQPQHF. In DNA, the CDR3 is TGTGCCAGCAGCTTAGTCGGATCTAATCAGCCCCAGCATTTT.

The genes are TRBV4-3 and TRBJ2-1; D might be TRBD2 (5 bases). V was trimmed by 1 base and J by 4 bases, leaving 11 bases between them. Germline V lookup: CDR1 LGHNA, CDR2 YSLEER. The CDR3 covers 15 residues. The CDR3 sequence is CASSQASGAYNEQFF. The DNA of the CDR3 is TGCGCCAGCAGCCAAGCAAGCGGAGCTTACAATGAGCAGTTCTTC.

DNA for the CDR3: TGCAGCGTTGGGGACATCCTCACAGATACGCAGTATTTT. As protein: CSVGDILTDTQYF. This sequence joins TRBV29-1 and TRBJ2-3; TRBD1 might be the D (6 bases). This CDR3 has 13 residues. Germline V gene data show CDR1 as SQVTM and CDR2 as ANQGSEA. Trimming shortened V by 4 bases and J by 2 bases, and 10 bases separated the two germline ends.

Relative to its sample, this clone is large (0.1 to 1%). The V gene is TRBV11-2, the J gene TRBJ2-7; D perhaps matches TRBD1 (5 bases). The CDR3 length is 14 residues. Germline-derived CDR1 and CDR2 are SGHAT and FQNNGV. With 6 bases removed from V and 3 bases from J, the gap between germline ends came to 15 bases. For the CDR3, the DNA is TGTGCCAGCAGGTCCAAGGCAGGGAACTACGAGCAGTACTTC. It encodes CASRSKAGNYEQYF.

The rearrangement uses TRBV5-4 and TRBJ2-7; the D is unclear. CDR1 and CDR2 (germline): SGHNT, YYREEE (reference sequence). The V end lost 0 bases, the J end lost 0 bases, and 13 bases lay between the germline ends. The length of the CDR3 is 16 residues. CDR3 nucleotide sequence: TGTGCCAGCAGCTTGGCTGGACCGGTGAGCTCCTACGAGCAGTACTTC. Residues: CASSLAGPVSSYEQYF.

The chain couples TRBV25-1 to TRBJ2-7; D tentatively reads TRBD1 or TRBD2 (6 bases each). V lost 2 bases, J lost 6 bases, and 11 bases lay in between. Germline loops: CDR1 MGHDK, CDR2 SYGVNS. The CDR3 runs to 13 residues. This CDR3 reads CASSELGGSEQYF. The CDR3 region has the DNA TGTGCCAGCAGTGAACTCGGGGGCTCCGAGCAGTACTTC.

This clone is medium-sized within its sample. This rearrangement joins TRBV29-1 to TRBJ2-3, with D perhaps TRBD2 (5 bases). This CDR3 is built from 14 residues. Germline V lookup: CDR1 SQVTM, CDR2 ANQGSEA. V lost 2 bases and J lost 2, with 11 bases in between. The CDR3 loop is CSVESYGITDTQYF. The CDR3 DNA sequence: TGCAGCGTTGAAAGCTACGGGATCACAGATACGCAGTATTTT.

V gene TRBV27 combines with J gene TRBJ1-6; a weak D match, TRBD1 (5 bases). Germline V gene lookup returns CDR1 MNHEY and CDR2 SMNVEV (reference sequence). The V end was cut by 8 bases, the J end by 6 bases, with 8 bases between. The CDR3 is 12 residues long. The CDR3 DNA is TGTGCCAGCTCCGGGGGTAATTCACCCCTCCACTTT. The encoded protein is CASSGGNSPLHF.

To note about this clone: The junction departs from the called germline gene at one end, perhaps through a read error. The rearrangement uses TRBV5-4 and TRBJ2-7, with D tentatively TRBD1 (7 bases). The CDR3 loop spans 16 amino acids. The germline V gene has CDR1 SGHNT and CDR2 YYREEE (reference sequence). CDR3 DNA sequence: TGCGCCAGCAGCCACAGTTGGCTTCAGGGGGGCGGCGAGCAGTACTTC. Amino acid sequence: CASSHSWLQGGGEQYF.

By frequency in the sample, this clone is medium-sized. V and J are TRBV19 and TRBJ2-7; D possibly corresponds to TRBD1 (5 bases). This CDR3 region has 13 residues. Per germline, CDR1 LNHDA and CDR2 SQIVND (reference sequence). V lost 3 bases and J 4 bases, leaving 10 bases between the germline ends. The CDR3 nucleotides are TGTGCCAGTAGTATCGACGACAGTTACGAGCAGTACTTC. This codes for CASSIDDSYEQYF.

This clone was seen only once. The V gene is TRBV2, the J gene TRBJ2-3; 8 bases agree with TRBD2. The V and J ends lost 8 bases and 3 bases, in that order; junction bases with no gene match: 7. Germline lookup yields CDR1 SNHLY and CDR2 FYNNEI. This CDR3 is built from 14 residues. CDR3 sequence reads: CASVSGAQTDTQYF. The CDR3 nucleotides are TGTGCCAGCGTTAGCGGGGCCCAAACAGATACGCAGTATTTT.

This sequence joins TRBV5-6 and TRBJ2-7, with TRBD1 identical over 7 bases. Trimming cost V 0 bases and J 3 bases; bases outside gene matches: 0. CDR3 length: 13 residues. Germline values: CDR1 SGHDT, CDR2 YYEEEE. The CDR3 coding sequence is TGTGCCAGCAGCTTGGACAGGGGCTACGAGCAGTACTTC. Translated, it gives CASSLDRGYEQYF. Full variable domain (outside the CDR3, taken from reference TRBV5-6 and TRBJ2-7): DAGVTQSPTHLIKTRGQQVTLRCSPKSGHDTVSWYQQALGQGPQFIFQYYEEEERQRGNFPDRFSGHQFPNYSSELNVNALLLGDSALYLCASSLDRGYEQYFGPGTRLTVT.

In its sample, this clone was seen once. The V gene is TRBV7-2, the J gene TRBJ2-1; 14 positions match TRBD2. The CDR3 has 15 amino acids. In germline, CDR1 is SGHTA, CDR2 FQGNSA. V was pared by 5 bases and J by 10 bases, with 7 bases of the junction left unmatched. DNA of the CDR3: TGTGCCAGCAGCCCGACTAGCGGGGGGGCCCGCGAGCAGTTCTTC. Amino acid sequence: CASSPTSGGAREQFF.

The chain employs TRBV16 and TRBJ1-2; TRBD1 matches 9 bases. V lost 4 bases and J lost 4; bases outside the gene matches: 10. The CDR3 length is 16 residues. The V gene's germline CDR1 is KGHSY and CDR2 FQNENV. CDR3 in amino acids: CASSRSPGQGAYGYTF. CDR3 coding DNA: TGTGCCAGCAGCCGGTCGCCGGGACAGGGTGCCTATGGCTACACCTTC.

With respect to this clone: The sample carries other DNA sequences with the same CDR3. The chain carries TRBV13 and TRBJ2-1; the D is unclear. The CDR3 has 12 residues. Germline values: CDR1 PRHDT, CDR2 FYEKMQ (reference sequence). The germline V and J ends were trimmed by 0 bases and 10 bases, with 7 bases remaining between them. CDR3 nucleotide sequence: TGTGCCAGCAGCTTAGGCTTGGGGGAGCAGTTCTTC. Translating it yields CASSLGLGEQFF. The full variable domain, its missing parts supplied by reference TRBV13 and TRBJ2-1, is AAGVIQSPRHLIKEKRETATLKCYPIPRHDTVYWYQQGPGQDPQFLISFYEKMQSDKGSIPDRFSAQQFSDYHSELNMSSLELGDSALYFCASSLGLGEQFFGPGTRLTVL.

The DNA for the CDR3 is TGTGCCAGCAGCCGGGGGAGAGGGGACAATGAGCAGTTCTTC. Amino acid sequence: CASSRGRGDNEQFF. The chain carries TRBV7-9 and TRBJ2-1, with D possibly TRBD2 on 6 matching bases. Germline CDR1 and CDR2: SEHNR and FQNEAQ (reference sequence). V was shortened by 5 bases and J by 5 bases, with 13 bases between the two germline ends. There are 14 residues in the CDR3.

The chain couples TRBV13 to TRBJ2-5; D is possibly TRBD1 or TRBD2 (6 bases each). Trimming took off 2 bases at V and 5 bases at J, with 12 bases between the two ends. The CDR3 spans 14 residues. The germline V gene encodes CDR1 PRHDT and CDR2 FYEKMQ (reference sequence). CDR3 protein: CASSLRGVVETQYF. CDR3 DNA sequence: TGTGCCAGCAGCTTAAGGGGGGTTGTGGAGACCCAGTACTTC.

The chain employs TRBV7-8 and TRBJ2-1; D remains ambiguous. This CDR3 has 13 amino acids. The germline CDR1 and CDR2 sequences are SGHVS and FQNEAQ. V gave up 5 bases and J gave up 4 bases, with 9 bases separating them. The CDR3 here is CASSLLAYNEQFF. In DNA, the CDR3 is TGTGCCAGCAGCCTCCTGGCTTACAATGAGCAGTTCTTC.

CDR3 region: CASSPGGFSGNTIYF. The CDR3 nucleotides are TGTGCCAGCAGCCCTGGGGGGTTCTCTGGAAACACCATATATTTT. V usage is TRBV9 and J usage is TRBJ1-3; a possible D gene is TRBD1 (5 bases). Trimming removed 4 bases from V and 0 bases from J, with 11 bases in between. The CDR3 totals 15 residues. Germline CDR1 reads SGDLS; CDR2 reads YYNGEE. Looking up the rest from reference TRBV9 and TRBJ1-3 gives the full variable domain: DSGVTQTPKHLITATGQRVTLRCSPRSGDLSVYWYQQSLDQGLQFLIQYYNGEERAKGNILERFSAQQFPDLHSELNLSSLELGDSALYFCASSPGGFSGNTIYFGEGSWLTVV.

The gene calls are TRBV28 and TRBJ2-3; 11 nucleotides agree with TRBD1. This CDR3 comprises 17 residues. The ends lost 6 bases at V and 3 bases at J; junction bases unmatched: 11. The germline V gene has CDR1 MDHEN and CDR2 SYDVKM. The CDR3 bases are TGTGCCAGCAGCCCCGGCTTGGACAGGGGGCGGACAGATACGCAGTATTTT. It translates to CASSPGLDRGRTDTQYF.

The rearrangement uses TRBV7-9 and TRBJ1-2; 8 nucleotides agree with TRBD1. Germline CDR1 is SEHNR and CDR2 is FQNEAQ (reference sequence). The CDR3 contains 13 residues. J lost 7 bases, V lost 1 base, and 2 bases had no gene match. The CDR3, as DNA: TGTGCCAGCAGCTTAGAGACAGGGGTTGGCTACACCTTC. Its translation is CASSLETGVGYTF.